This passage covers 13 T cell receptor beta chains from one sample sequenced in a study of long-term antiretroviral therapy in people with HIV. A v3.0 immunoSEQ assay was performed at survey level. Assay: immunoSEQ multiplex PCR; the TCRdb copy retains only in-frame clones and omits some. In the table there are roughly 37,000 clones, roughly 80% of which are singletons. The source material was unsorted PBMCs, sampled 3.4 years after starting antiretroviral therapy. The origin of the receptors is a man aged 30 to 45 with HIV.

The chain links TRBV28 to TRBJ2-7; tentatively, D is TRBD1 or TRBD2 (5 bases each). The CDR3 contains 13 residues. Trimming took off 2 bases at V and 7 bases at J, with 12 bases between the two ends. CDR1 and CDR2 from the germline V gene are MDHEN and SYDVKM. DNA for the CDR3: TGTGCCAGCAGTTTAGGGACCTTAGGGGAGCAGTACTTC. This codes for CASSLGTLGEQYF.

This chain's CDR3 is CASSPYSGRGGYEQYF. The CDR3 DNA reads as TGTGCCAGCAGCCCCTATAGCGGGAGGGGGGGATACGAGCAGTACTTC. The chain has TRBV6-6 and TRBJ2-7, with TRBD2 matching 11 bases. The CDR3 has 16 amino acids. Germline CDR1 MNHNY, CDR2 SVGAGI (reference sequence). J lost 4 bases, V lost 6 bases, and 11 bases had no gene match.

J is TRBJ2-7 and V is TRBV27; tentatively, D is TRBD1 or TRBD2 (5 bases each). The CDR3 runs 13 residues. V lost 6 bases and J lost 7, with 16 bases in between. Germline values: CDR1 MNHEY, CDR2 SMNVEV (reference sequence). The CDR3 DNA reads TGTGCCAGCAGCCGGCACCGAGAGGGGGAGCAGTACTTC. Amino acids: CASSRHREGEQYF.

The chain employs TRBV6-1 and TRBJ1-2, with TRBD1 as a possible D gene (6 bases). Germline CDR1 reads MNHNS; CDR2 reads SASEGT. Trimming took 5 bases from V and 4 from J, leaving 14 bases between them. This CDR3 region has 14 residues. Here the CDR3 reads CASSTSTGPYGYTF. The CDR3 coding sequence is TGTGCCAGCAGTACCTCAACAGGGCCCTATGGCTACACCTTC.

This rearrangement joins TRBV27 to TRBJ2-3; 11 bases are a match to TRBD2. The germline V gene has CDR1 MNHEY and CDR2 SMNVEV (reference sequence). V lost 2 bases to trimming and J lost 5 bases; unmatched junction nucleotides: 9. The CDR3 spans 17 residues. The CDR3 here is CASSLATSGIAQDTQYF. Written as DNA, the CDR3 is TGTGCCAGCAGTTTAGCGACTAGCGGGATCGCCCAAGATACGCAGTATTTT.

The V call is TRBV6-6, the J call TRBJ2-2; weak D call: TRBD2 (7 bases). This CDR3 is built from 12 residues. Per germline, CDR1 MNHNY and CDR2 SVGAGI (reference sequence). Trimming stripped 10 bases from V and 5 bases from J, with 11 bases between. The CDR3 nucleotides are TGTGCCAACAGGGAGGGGACCGGGGAGCTGTTTTTT. Translated, it gives CANREGTGELFF.

The chain combines TRBV5-5 with TRBJ2-6, with D possibly matching TRBD2 (5 bases). The CDR3 is made up of 15 amino acids. CDR1 and CDR2 (germline): SGHKS, YYEKEE (reference sequence). Trimming removed 3 bases at V and 1 base at J, with 8 bases between. CDR3 sequence reads: CASSWTLSGANVLTF. The CDR3, as DNA: TGTGCCAGCAGCTGGACTTTGTCTGGGGCCAACGTCCTGACTTTC.

This clone has more than one count but fewer than ten. The rearrangement links TRBV19 to TRBJ2-7; 9 bases map to TRBD1. The CDR3 is made up of 17 amino acids. Germline trimming cut 5 bases from V and 0 bases from J; bases unmatched to any gene: 11. Germline loops: CDR1 LNHDA, CDR2 SQIVND (reference sequence). For the CDR3, the DNA is TGTGCCAGTAGTCAACAGGGGGCGGCCACAAGCTCCTACGAGCAGTACTTC. Its translation: CASSQQGAATSSYEQYF. Full variable domain (outside the CDR3, taken from reference TRBV19 and TRBJ2-7): DGGITQSPKYLFRKEGQNVTLSCEQNLNHDAMYWYRQDPGQGLRLIYYSQIVNDFQKGDIAEGYSVSREKKESFPLTVTSAQKNPTAFYLCASSQQGAATSSYEQYFGPGTRLTVT.

This chain links TRBV7-9 with TRBJ1-1; D gene uncertain. Trimming shortened V by 3 bases and J by 1 base, and 9 bases separated the two germline ends. The V gene's germline CDR1 is SEHNR and CDR2 FQNEAQ (reference sequence). The CDR3 runs to 14 residues. The CDR3 loop is CASSFILANTEAFF. In DNA form, the CDR3 reads TGTGCCAGCAGCTTTATATTGGCGAACACTGAAGCTTTCTTT.

The V gene is TRBV15, the J gene TRBJ2-7; TRBD2 matches at 8 bases. The V segment lost 1 base and the J segment 3 bases; nucleotides outside the gene matches: 5. This CDR3 is 15 amino acids long. Germline V CDR1 and CDR2: LNHNV, YYDKDF (reference sequence). The CDR3 DNA reads as TGTGCCACCAGCAGAGCTGGAGCGGGGGTCTACGAGCAGTACTTC. Residues: CATSRAGAGVYEQYF.

The CDR3 reads CASSPGLALGQYF. CDR3 DNA: TGTGCCAGCAGTCCGGGACTAGCGCTGGGGCAGTATTTT. The chain couples TRBV7-2 to TRBJ2-3; TRBD2 matches 10 bases. The length of the CDR3 is 13 residues. Looked up from germline, CDR1 is SGHTA and CDR2 is FQGNSA. J was trimmed by 11 bases and V by 6 bases; bases with no gene match: 8.

The gene calls are TRBV7-9 and TRBJ2-3; possible D gene TRBD2, 5 bases. Trimming removed 3 bases from V and 5 bases from J, with 9 bases in between. The V gene's germline CDR1 is SEHNR and CDR2 FQNEAQ (reference sequence). This CDR3 is built from 13 residues. The chain's CDR3 is CASSLDLLDTQYF. The CDR3 coding sequence is TGTGCCAGCAGCTTGGACTTGCTAGATACGCAGTATTTT.

This chain uses TRBV7-9 with TRBJ2-4; the match to TRBD1 covers 9 bases. The CDR3 covers 15 residues. The J segment lost 7 bases and the V segment lost 4 bases, leaving 8 bases of the junction unmatched. Germline CDR1 is SEHNR and CDR2 is FQNEAQ (reference sequence). The CDR3 here is CASSSGTGRGNIQYF. The CDR3 region has the DNA TGTGCCAGCAGCTCCGGGACAGGGCGGGGGAACATTCAGTACTTC.